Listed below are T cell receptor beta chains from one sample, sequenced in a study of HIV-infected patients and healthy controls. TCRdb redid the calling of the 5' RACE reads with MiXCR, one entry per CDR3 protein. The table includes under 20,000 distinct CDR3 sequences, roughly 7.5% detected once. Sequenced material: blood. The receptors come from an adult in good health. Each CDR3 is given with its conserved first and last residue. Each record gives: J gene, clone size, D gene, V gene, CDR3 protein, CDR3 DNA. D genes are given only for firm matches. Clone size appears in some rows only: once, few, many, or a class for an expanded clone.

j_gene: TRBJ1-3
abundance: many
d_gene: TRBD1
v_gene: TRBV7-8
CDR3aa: CASSLSQGALGRSSGNTIYF
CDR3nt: TGTGCCAGCAGCTTATCACAGGGGGCGTTAGGCCGGAGCTCTGGAAACACCATATATTTT

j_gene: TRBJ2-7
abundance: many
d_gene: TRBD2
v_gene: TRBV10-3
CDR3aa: CAIRNTGTSGDEQYF
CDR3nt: TGTGCCATCAGAAATACCGGGACTAGCGGAGACGAGCAGTACTTC

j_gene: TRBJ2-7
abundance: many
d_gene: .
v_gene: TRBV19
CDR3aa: CASSGRRYEQYF
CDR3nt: TGTGCCAGTAGCGGGAGAAGGTACGAGCAGTACTTC

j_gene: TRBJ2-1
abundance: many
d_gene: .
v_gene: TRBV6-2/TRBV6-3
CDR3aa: CAAASGSYNEQFF
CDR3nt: TGTGCCGCCGCAAGCGGATCATACAATGAGCAGTTCTTC

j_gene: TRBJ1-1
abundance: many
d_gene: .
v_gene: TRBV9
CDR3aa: CASSVHSNTEAFF
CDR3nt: TGTGCCAGCAGCGTACACTCAAACACTGAAGCTTTCTTT

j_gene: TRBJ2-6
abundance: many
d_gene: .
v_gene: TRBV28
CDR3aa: CASSPYQGTTSGANVLTF
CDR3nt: TGTGCCAGCAGTCCTTACCAGGGTACAACGTCTGGGGCCAACGTCCTGACTTTC

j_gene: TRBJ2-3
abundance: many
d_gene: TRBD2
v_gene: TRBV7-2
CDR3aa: CASSPTSGVQYTQYF
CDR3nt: TGTGCCAGCAGCCCGACTAGCGGGGTCCAATATACGCAGTATTTT

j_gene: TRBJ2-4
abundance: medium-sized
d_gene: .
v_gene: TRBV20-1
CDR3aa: CSAQDRAKNIQYF
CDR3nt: TGCAGTGCTCAAGACAGGGCCAAAAACATTCAGTACTTC

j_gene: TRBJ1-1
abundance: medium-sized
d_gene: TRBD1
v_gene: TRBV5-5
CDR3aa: CASSLDLQGTEAFF
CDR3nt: TGTGCCAGCAGCCTAGACCTACAGGGGACTGAAGCTTTCTTT

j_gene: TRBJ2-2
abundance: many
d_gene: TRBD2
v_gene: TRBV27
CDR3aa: CASSLEVAGGTGELFF
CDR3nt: TGTGCCAGCAGTTTAGAGGTAGCGGGAGGCACCGGGGAGCTGTTTTTT

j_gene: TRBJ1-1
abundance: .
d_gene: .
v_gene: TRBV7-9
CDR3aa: CASSNVVANTEAFF
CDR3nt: TGTGCCAGCAGCAATGTTGTGGCGAACACTGAAGCTTTCTTT

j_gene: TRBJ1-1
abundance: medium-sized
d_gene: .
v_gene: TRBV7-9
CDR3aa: CASSGMNTEAFF
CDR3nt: TGTGCCAGCAGCGGGATGAACACTGAAGCTTTCTTT

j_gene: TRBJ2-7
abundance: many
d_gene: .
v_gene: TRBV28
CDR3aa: CASSLPGSYEQYF
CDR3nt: TGTGCCAGCAGTTTACCCGGATCCTACGAGCAGTACTTC

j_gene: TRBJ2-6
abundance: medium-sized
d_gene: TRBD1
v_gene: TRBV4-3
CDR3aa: CASSQAGTGLSGANVLTF
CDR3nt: TGCGCCAGCAGCCAAGCCGGGACAGGGCTTTCTGGGGCCAACGTCCTGACTTTC

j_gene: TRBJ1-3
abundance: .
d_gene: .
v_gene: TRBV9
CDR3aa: CASSPQDSLSSGNTIYF
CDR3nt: TGTGCCAGCAGCCCGCAGGACAGCCTGAGCTCTGGAAACACCATATATTTT

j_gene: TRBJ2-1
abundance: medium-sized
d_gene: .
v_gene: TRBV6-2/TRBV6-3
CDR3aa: CASSLAVGNSVF
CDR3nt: TGTGCCAGCAGCTTAGCGGTCGGCAACTCGGTCTTC

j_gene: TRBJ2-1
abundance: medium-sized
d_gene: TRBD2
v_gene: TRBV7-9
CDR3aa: CASSPRTSGAVYNEQFF
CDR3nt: TGTGCCAGCAGTCCACGGACTAGCGGGGCTGTCTACAATGAGCAGTTCTTC

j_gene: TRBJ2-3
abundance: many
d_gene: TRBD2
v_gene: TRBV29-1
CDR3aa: CSVEAPTSGRTDTQYF
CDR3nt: TGCAGCGTTGAGGCCCCGACTAGCGGGAGGACAGATACGCAGTATTTT

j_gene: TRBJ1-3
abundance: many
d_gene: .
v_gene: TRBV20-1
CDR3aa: CSARDIGKASGNTIYF
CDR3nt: TGCAGTGCTAGAGATATCGGGAAGGCCTCTGGAAACACCATATATTTT

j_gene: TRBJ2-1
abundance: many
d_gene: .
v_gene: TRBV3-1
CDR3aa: CASSLLLGDEQFF
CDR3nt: TGTGCCAGCAGCCTGCTCCTAGGCGATGAGCAGTTCTTC

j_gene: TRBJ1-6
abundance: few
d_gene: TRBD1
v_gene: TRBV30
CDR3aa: CAWSPPDRGPNSPLHF
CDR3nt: TGTGCCTGGAGTCCCCCGGACAGGGGGCCGAATTCACCCCTCCACTTT

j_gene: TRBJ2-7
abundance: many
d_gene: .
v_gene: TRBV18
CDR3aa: CASSPPGRPYEQYF
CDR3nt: TGTGCCAGCTCACCCCCGGGACGGCCCTATGAGCAGTACTTC